These 27 T cell receptor beta chains were sequenced from one sample in a study of spatial heterogeneity in lung cancer. Broader study findings: Counts that tracked tumor mutation counts were those of expanded intratumoral alpha and beta TCRs.

These receptors' antigens are unknown. Each CDR3 protein is one row after TCRdb ran MiXCR on the 5' RACE reads. The sample holds several thousand distinct CDR3 sequences, around 11% seen once. Described time point: sample taken at primary tumor resection. Specimen: lung tumor tissue, collected at surgery. The receptors shown here come from a male donor with early-stage non-small cell lung cancer.

This clonotype was seen ten or more times. V usage is TRBV18 and J usage is TRBJ1-6; no reliable D call. Deletions cut 3 bases from V and 8 bases from J, with 8 bases between. Germline assignment: CDR1 KGHSH and CDR2 LQKENI. The CDR3 spans 13 residues. CDR3 DNA sequence: TGTGCCAGCTCACCCCAAAAGTATTCACCCCTCCACTTT. This sequence encodes CASSPQKYSPLHF.

This clonotype rates as medium-sized. This sequence joins TRBV7-9 and TRBJ2-1; D call uncertain. Trimming removed 4 bases at V and 8 bases at J, with 12 bases between. The CDR3 contains 13 residues. CDR1 and CDR2 from the germline V gene are SEHNR and FQNEAQ (reference sequence). CDR3: CASSSFGADEQFF. Here the CDR3 DNA reads TGTGCCAGCAGCTCCTTCGGCGCCGATGAGCAGTTCTTC.

This clonotype rates as medium-sized. The V call is TRBV6-6, the J call TRBJ2-3; 8 bases match TRBD1. From germline, CDR1 is MNHNY and CDR2 SVGAGI (reference sequence). Losses at the gene ends were 2 bases for V and 0 bases for J; bases not matched to a gene: 10. The CDR3 has 18 residues. CDR3 DNA sequence: TGTGCCAGCAGTTACCCACCGGGGACAGGACCCAGCACAGATACGCAGTATTTT. It is translated as CASSYPPGTGPSTDTQYF.

This clonotype is medium-sized within its sample. The chain joins TRBV9 to TRBJ2-3, with D unresolved. Trimming pared 3 bases from V and 2 bases from J, leaving 10 bases between. The CDR3 runs to 14 residues. CDR1 is SGDLS, CDR2 YYNGEE, per germline. The CDR3 loop is CASSENGVTDTQYF. The CDR3 bases are TGTGCCAGCAGCGAGAACGGTGTCACAGATACGCAGTATTTT.

In this sample, this clonotype is medium-sized (0.01 to 0.1%). The J gene is TRBJ2-2, the V gene TRBV7-9; 15 bases are shared with TRBD2. With V trimmed by 5 bases and J by 4 bases, 11 bases remained unmatched. The CDR3 is 19 amino acids. Germline V gene data show CDR1 as SEHNR and CDR2 as FQNEAQ (reference sequence). The CDR3 region has the DNA TGTGCCAGCAGCCCGACCGGGACTAGCGGGAGGCAGGGCACCGGGGAGCTGTTTTTT. It encodes CASSPTGTSGRQGTGELFF.

This clonotype is labeled medium-sized. The gene calls are TRBV7-6 and TRBJ2-1; 7 bases map to TRBD1. The CDR3 sequence is 16 residues long. Trimming cost V 5 bases and J 8 bases; bases outside gene matches: 15. Germline V gene lookup returns CDR1 SGHVS and CDR2 FNYEAQ. The DNA of the CDR3 is TGTGCCAGCAGCGCCACTGCAGGGGGTTTTGTCGATGAGCAGTTCTTC. It encodes CASSATAGGFVDEQFF.

This clonotype was observed many times. The V and J genes are TRBV24-1 and TRBJ2-7, with D unclear. Germline V CDR1 and CDR2: KGHDR, SFDVKD. This CDR3 comprises 15 residues. V gave up 3 bases and J gave up 3 bases, with 14 bases separating them. DNA for the CDR3: TGTGCCACCAGTGATCCGACGGCCAATCACTACGAGCAGTACTTC. This encodes CATSDPTANHYEQYF.

Within the sample, this clonotype is medium-sized. This chain joins TRBV6-6 and TRBJ2-7; D remains ambiguous. Trimming stripped 8 bases from V and 5 bases from J, with 13 bases between. The CDR3 is 12 amino acids. CDR1 is MNHNY, CDR2 SVGAGI, per germline (reference sequence). The CDR3 spells CASGLLTDEQYF. CDR3 coding DNA: TGTGCCAGCGGCCTGTTGACCGACGAGCAGTACTTC.

Sample share makes this clonotype medium-sized. The chain uses TRBV5-4 and TRBJ1-5; TRBD1 aligns across 7 bases. CDR1 is SGHNT and CDR2 is YYREEE in the germline V gene (reference sequence). Losses at the gene ends were 4 bases for V and 10 bases for J; bases not matched to a gene: 8. The CDR3 has 13 amino acids. CDR3 sequence: CASSTGQDGPQHF. The CDR3 nucleotides read TGTGCCAGCAGCACTGGACAGGACGGACCCCAGCATTTT.

This clonotype was seen at least ten times. V and J are TRBV7-2 and TRBJ2-2; no firm D call. This CDR3 contains 12 residues. V lost 4 bases, J lost 5 bases, and 5 bases lay in between. The V gene's germline CDR1 is SGHTA and CDR2 FQGNSA. In nucleotides, the CDR3 is TGTGCCAGCAGCTCGATTACCGGGGAGCTGTTTTTT. Translated: CASSSITGELFF.

By sample share, this clonotype is medium-sized. This chain uses TRBV9 with TRBJ2-7; weak D call: TRBD2 (6 bases). The length of the CDR3 is 14 residues. Trimming took off 0 bases at V and 5 bases at J, with 12 bases between the two ends. The germline CDR1 and CDR2 sequences are SGDLS and YYNGEE. CDR3 sequence: CASSVDRELNEQYF. DNA for the CDR3: TGTGCCAGCAGCGTAGATCGGGAGCTGAACGAGCAGTACTTC.

The J gene is TRBJ2-1, the V gene TRBV11-2, with D unresolved. V gave up 2 bases and J gave up 0 bases, with 8 bases separating them. There are 15 residues in the CDR3. CDR1 is SGHAT and CDR2 is FQNNGV in the germline V gene. The CDR3 region is CASSLQRSSYNEQFF. The CDR3 region has the DNA TGTGCCAGCAGCTTACAGCGAAGCTCCTACAATGAGCAGTTCTTC.

Sample share makes this clonotype medium-sized. The chain employs TRBV28 and TRBJ1-6; TRBD1 matches 8 bases. The V segment lost 0 bases and the J segment 9 bases; nucleotides outside the gene matches: 7. CDR3 length: 16 residues. Per the germline V gene, CDR1 is MDHEN and CDR2 is SYDVKM. The DNA for the CDR3 is TGTGCCAGCAGTTTATGGAACCAGGGGGCGAGTTCACCCCTCCACTTT. It specifies CASSLWNQGASSPLHF.

This clonotype is judged large (0.1 to 1%). V is TRBV30 and J is TRBJ1-1; possibly TRBD1 for D (5 bases). This CDR3 has 16 amino acids. The germline gives CDR1 GTSNPN, CDR2 SVGIG (reference sequence). Trimming took off 1 base at V and 1 base at J, with 16 bases between the two ends. As DNA, the CDR3 is TGTGCCTGGAGTGAGCAGGGAGTCGGGTGGAACACTGAAGCTTTCTTT. It codes for CAWSEQGVGWNTEAFF.

The table lists this clonotype with many counts. This rearrangement joins TRBV7-2 to TRBJ2-5; the D gene is possibly TRBD2 (6 bases). Germline V gene data show CDR1 as SGHTA and CDR2 as FQGNSA. Trimming took 1 base from V and 3 from J, leaving 12 bases between them. CDR3 length: 15 amino acids. As DNA, the CDR3 is TGTGCCAGCAGCTTAGACGGGAGAGGTGAAGAGACCCAGTACTTC. It yields the protein CASSLDGRGEETQYF.

J is TRBJ2-2 and V is TRBV4-1; D perhaps matches TRBD1 (6 bases). CDR1 MGHRA and CDR2 YSYEKL come from the germline V gene. This CDR3 is built from 16 residues. The ends were cut back, 6 bases at V and 1 base at J, with 15 bases in the middle. In nucleotides, the CDR3 is TGCGCCAGCAGGCAAACAACAGGGCAGAACACCGGGGAGCTGTTTTTT. Protein: CASRQTTGQNTGELFF.

This chain joins TRBV6-7 and TRBJ2-1; 10 bases match TRBD2. TRBV6-7 is filed as an ORF, its function uncertain. The CDR3 consists of 17 residues. Trimming removed 2 bases from V and 2 bases from J; junction bases left unmatched: 6. In DNA, the CDR3 is TGTGCCAGCAGTTACCTTCTAGCGGGAGAGACCTACAATGAGCAGTTCTTC. Its protein product is CASSYLLAGETYNEQFF.

This chain's CDR3 is CSARDPGGSYNEQFF. CDR3 bases: TGCAGTGCTAGAGACCCGGGAGGATCCTACAATGAGCAGTTCTTC. V usage is TRBV20-1 and J usage is TRBJ2-1, with 7 nucleotides matching TRBD2. V lost 0 bases to trimming and J lost 1 base; unmatched junction nucleotides: 3. The CDR3 spans 15 residues. Germline CDR1 and CDR2: DFQATT and SNEGSKA (reference sequence).

Many counts were recorded for this clonotype. V gene TRBV10-2 combines with J gene TRBJ2-7, with 7 nucleotides matching TRBD1. Trimming took 4 bases from V and 0 from J; bases not matched to a gene: 3. The CDR3 is 14 amino acids. The germline CDR1 and CDR2 sequences are WSHSY and SAAADI. CDR3 amino acids: CASSGGTASYEQYF. The CDR3 DNA is TGCGCCAGCAGTGGTGGGACAGCCTCCTACGAGCAGTACTTC.

In this sample, this clonotype is medium-sized (0.01 to 0.1%). The J gene is TRBJ2-1, the V gene TRBV10-3, with no clear D. The CDR3 length is 13 residues. CDR1 and CDR2 from the germline V gene are ENHRY and SYGVKD. The V and J ends lost 3 bases and 6 bases respectively, with 9 bases between them. This CDR3 is CAISDPNGNEQFF. The CDR3 DNA reads as TGTGCCATCAGTGACCCGAACGGCAATGAGCAGTTCTTC.

By share of the sample, this clonotype is medium-sized. The gene calls are TRBV7-3 and TRBJ2-3; D is unclear. CDR3 length: 13 residues. Trimming removed 1 base from V and 5 bases from J, with 7 bases in between. Germline assignment: CDR1 SGHTA and CDR2 FQGTGA. CDR3 protein: CASSLSKGDTQYF. For the CDR3, the DNA is TGTGCCAGCAGCTTAAGTAAGGGAGATACGCAGTATTTT.

This chain links TRBV28 with TRBJ2-2; D gene unclear. CDR1 and CDR2 (germline): MDHEN, SYDVKM. This CDR3 is built from 14 residues. V was trimmed by 9 bases and J by 0 bases, leaving 11 bases between them. The CDR3 sequence is CASKTPSNTGELFF. In nucleotides, the CDR3 is TGTGCCAGTAAAACACCTTCGAACACCGGGGAGCTGTTTTTT.

In this sample, this clonotype is large. The chain employs TRBV20-1 and TRBJ2-1; D call uncertain. The germline gives CDR1 DFQATT, CDR2 SNEGSKA (reference sequence). CDR3 size: 11 residues. The V end lost 3 bases, the J end lost 2 bases, and 2 bases lay between the germline ends. This CDR3 is CSASAYNEQFF. For the CDR3, the DNA is TGCAGTGCTAGCGCCTACAATGAGCAGTTCTTC.

In this sample, this clonotype is medium-sized. V usage is TRBV20-1 and J usage is TRBJ2-2; D might be TRBD1 (6 bases). Trimming pared 6 bases from V and 4 bases from J, leaving 12 bases between. From germline, CDR1 is DFQATT and CDR2 SNEGSKA (reference sequence). The CDR3 has 13 residues. This CDR3 is CSAISGVTGELFF. The CDR3 DNA reads TGCAGTGCAATTTCAGGGGTCACCGGGGAGCTGTTTTTT.

This clonotype is deemed medium-sized. The chain has TRBV7-2 and TRBJ1-5, with D unclear. This CDR3 comprises 13 residues. CDR1 and CDR2 from the germline V gene are SGHTA and FQGNSA. V lost 4 bases and J 5 bases, leaving 9 bases between the germline ends. CDR3 protein: CASSSTAYQPQHF. For the CDR3, the DNA is TGTGCCAGCAGCTCTACCGCGTATCAGCCCCAGCATTTT.

By share, this clonotype ranks as medium-sized (0.01 to 0.1%). The chain couples TRBV4-3 to TRBJ2-1; D might be TRBD2 (7 bases). The CDR3 consists of 18 residues. Per germline, CDR1 LGHNA and CDR2 YSLEER. Trimming took 4 bases from V and 7 from J, leaving 26 bases between them. CDR3 sequence: CASSLSGARGRAVNEQFF. DNA for the CDR3: TGCGCCAGCAGCCTTTCCGGAGCAAGGGGGAGGGCCGTGAATGAGCAGTTCTTC.

This clonotype showed up many times. The chain employs TRBV28 and TRBJ1-5, with D tentatively TRBD1 (5 bases). V gave up 9 bases and J gave up 0 bases, with 18 bases separating them. This CDR3 is 16 amino acids long. Germline CDR1 MDHEN, CDR2 SYDVKM. CDR3 in amino acids: CASQWDGDYSNQPQHF. As DNA, the CDR3 is TGTGCCAGTCAATGGGACGGAGATTATAGCAATCAGCCCCAGCATTTT.